This is a list of T cell receptor beta chains from one sample in a study of blood T cell repertoires in COVID-19. The table came from immunoSEQ multiplex PCR; TCRdb's copy has only in-frame clones and leaves some out. This table has under 200,000 clones, about 80% appearing once. Sequenced: PBMCs or T cells enriched from blood (not recorded which). The receptor set was obtained from an older woman who had recovered from COVID-19. Both conserved end residues are part of each CDR3. The order of the fields is D gene, clone size, J gene, V gene, CDR3 DNA, CDR3 protein. A D gene is named only where the DNA matches it firmly. Clone size is given for some rows only: seen once, a few or many times, or a class if the clone is expanded.

d_gene: -
abundance: few
j_gene: TRBJ1-6
v_gene: TRBV7-9
CDR3nt: TGTGCCAGCAGCCTACTTAGCTCCTATAATTCACCCCTCCACTTT
CDR3aa: CASSLLSSYNSPLHF

d_gene: TRBD2
abundance: -
j_gene: TRBJ2-1
v_gene: TRBV7-8
CDR3nt: TGTGCCAGCAGCCCGGGACTAGCGAGTTCAGACTCCTACAATGAGCAGTTCTTC
CDR3aa: CASSPGLASSDSYNEQFF

d_gene: -
abundance: -
j_gene: TRBJ1-4
v_gene: TRBV2
CDR3nt: TGTGCCAGCAGTTCTACCGGGACTGGGATTGAAAAACTGTTTTTT
CDR3aa: CASSSTGTGIEKLFF

d_gene: TRBD2
abundance: few
j_gene: TRBJ2-3
v_gene: TRBV30
CDR3nt: TGTGCCTGGAGGGGACTATTTAGAGATACGCAGTATTTT
CDR3aa: CAWRGLFRDTQYF

d_gene: TRBD1
abundance: -
j_gene: TRBJ1-1
v_gene: TRBV9
CDR3nt: TGTGCCAGCAGTTGGACAGGGGGGAACACTGAAGCTTTCTTT
CDR3aa: CASSWTGGNTEAFF

d_gene: TRBD2
abundance: -
j_gene: TRBJ2-2
v_gene: TRBV5-1
CDR3nt: TGCGCCAGCAGCTTGGGAGCGGGGGCTAACACCGGGGAGCTGTTTTTT
CDR3aa: CASSLGAGANTGELFF

d_gene: TRBD1
abundance: few
j_gene: TRBJ2-7
v_gene: TRBV27
CDR3nt: TGTGCCAGCAGTTTCCCCGCAGGGGGCTACGAGCAGTACTTC
CDR3aa: CASSFPAGGYEQYF

d_gene: -
abundance: -
j_gene: TRBJ2-1
v_gene: TRBV5-1
CDR3nt: TGCGCCAGCAGCAAGGACTTGGGACTTTACAATGAGCAGTTCTTC
CDR3aa: CASSKDLGLYNEQFF

d_gene: -
abundance: -
j_gene: TRBJ1-5
v_gene: TRBV27
CDR3nt: TGTGCCAGCAGTCCGGACACCTATCAGCCCCAGCATTTT
CDR3aa: CASSPDTYQPQHF

d_gene: -
abundance: few
j_gene: TRBJ1-4
v_gene: TRBV10-1
CDR3nt: TGCGCCAGCAGTGGACAGGATGAAAAACTGTTTTTT
CDR3aa: CASSGQDEKLFF

d_gene: -
abundance: -
j_gene: TRBJ2-1
v_gene: TRBV27
CDR3nt: TGTGCCAGCAGTTTATGGGGCCAATACAATGAGCAGTTCTTC
CDR3aa: CASSLWGQYNEQFF

d_gene: -
abundance: -
j_gene: TRBJ1-4
v_gene: TRBV25-1
CDR3nt: TGTGCCAGCAGTGCCCCTTCCCGGCGGGAAAAACTGTTTTTT
CDR3aa: CASSAPSRREKLFF

d_gene: -
abundance: -
j_gene: TRBJ1-1
v_gene: TRBV19
CDR3nt: TGTGCCAGTAGTAATCAGGTGAACACTGAAGCTTTCTTT
CDR3aa: CASSNQVNTEAFF

d_gene: TRBD1
abundance: few
j_gene: TRBJ1-3
v_gene: TRBV18
CDR3nt: TGTGCCAGCTCACGAGACAGGGAAACTGGAAACACCATATATTTT
CDR3aa: CASSRDRETGNTIYF

d_gene: TRBD1
abundance: -
j_gene: TRBJ2-5
v_gene: TRBV5-1
CDR3nt: TGCGCCAGCAGTCAGGGGACAGGAGAGACCCAGTACTTC
CDR3aa: CASSQGTGETQYF

d_gene: TRBD1
abundance: few
j_gene: TRBJ1-5
v_gene: TRBV2
CDR3nt: TGTGCCAGCAGTGAACCGGGACAGGGGTCCGTGCCCCAGCATTTT
CDR3aa: CASSEPGQGSVPQHF

d_gene: -
abundance: -
j_gene: TRBJ2-7
v_gene: TRBV11-2
CDR3nt: TGTGCCAGCAGCCCGGACCGGGATGGCGAGCAGTACTTC
CDR3aa: CASSPDRDGEQYF

d_gene: -
abundance: -
j_gene: TRBJ1-1
v_gene: TRBV7-9
CDR3nt: TGTGCCAGCAGCTTGGGGAGCACTGAAGCTTTCTTT
CDR3aa: CASSLGSTEAFF

d_gene: TRBD1
abundance: many
j_gene: TRBJ2-3
v_gene: TRBV27
CDR3nt: TGTGCCAGCAGCACACCAGGGGGCGCAGCAGATACGCAGTATTTT
CDR3aa: CASSTPGGAADTQYF

d_gene: TRBD1
abundance: -
j_gene: TRBJ1-2
v_gene: TRBV6-4
CDR3nt: TGTGCCAGCAGTCCAGCCGGGACAGGGGTTTTTGGCTACACCTTC
CDR3aa: CASSPAGTGVFGYTF

d_gene: -
abundance: -
j_gene: TRBJ2-7
v_gene: TRBV5-6
CDR3nt: TGTGCCAGCAGCCCCGGAGAAGGGGGCTCCTACGAGCAGTACTTC
CDR3aa: CASSPGEGGSYEQYF

d_gene: TRBD2
abundance: few
j_gene: TRBJ2-3
v_gene: TRBV20-1
CDR3nt: TGCAGTGCTAGTATCCCTGGGACTAGCGGGGGGTTTGCAGATACGCAGTATTTT
CDR3aa: CSASIPGTSGGFADTQYF

d_gene: -
abundance: few
j_gene: TRBJ1-3
v_gene: TRBV5-5
CDR3nt: TGTGCCAGCAGCCTGCTGGGCCTCTCTGGAAACACCATATATTTT
CDR3aa: CASSLLGLSGNTIYF

d_gene: -
abundance: -
j_gene: TRBJ2-7
v_gene: TRBV24-1
CDR3nt: TGTGCCACCAGTGACGAAAGGGGGGGCACTGGGCAGTACTTC
CDR3aa: CATSDERGGTGQYF

d_gene: -
abundance: -
j_gene: TRBJ2-3
v_gene: TRBV6-5
CDR3nt: TGTGCCAGCAGGGGTTCGGGGGTGGATACGCAGTATTTT
CDR3aa: CASRGSGVDTQYF

d_gene: TRBD1
abundance: -
j_gene: TRBJ2-3
v_gene: TRBV6-5
CDR3nt: TGTGCCAGCAAACAGGGGGGCACAGATACGCAGTATTTT
CDR3aa: CASKQGGTDTQYF

d_gene: TRBD1
abundance: -
j_gene: TRBJ2-7
v_gene: TRBV5-5
CDR3nt: TGTGCCAGCAGCGGAGGACAGGCCTACGAGCAGTACTTC
CDR3aa: CASSGGQAYEQYF

d_gene: -
abundance: -
j_gene: TRBJ1-5
v_gene: TRBV5-5
CDR3nt: TGTGCCAGCAGCTTGGATAACCGGGGAGGGAATCAGCCCCAGCATTTT
CDR3aa: CASSLDNRGGNQPQHF

d_gene: -
abundance: -
j_gene: TRBJ1-2
v_gene: TRBV7-8
CDR3nt: TGTGCCAGCAGCTTAGAGGCAGGCCTCTATGGCTACACCTTC
CDR3aa: CASSLEAGLYGYTF

d_gene: -
abundance: -
j_gene: TRBJ2-7
v_gene: TRBV6-4
CDR3nt: TGTGCCAGCAGGGGAGGCGAGCAGTACTTC
CDR3aa: CASRGGEQYF

d_gene: TRBD1
abundance: -
j_gene: TRBJ1-1
v_gene: TRBV27
CDR3nt: TGTGCCAGCAGTTCAGGGGGCTCGTGGACTGAAGCTTTCTTT
CDR3aa: CASSSGGSWTEAFF

d_gene: -
abundance: -
j_gene: TRBJ2-1
v_gene: TRBV12-3/TRBV12-4
CDR3nt: TGTGCCAGCAGTCAAATACCGGACACTATGCAGTTCTTC
CDR3aa: CASSQIPDTMQFF

d_gene: -
abundance: -
j_gene: TRBJ2-3
v_gene: TRBV7-3
CDR3nt: TGTGCCAGCAGCCTGACAGGCATTACGCAGTATTTT
CDR3aa: CASSLTGITQYF

d_gene: TRBD1
abundance: -
j_gene: TRBJ1-2
v_gene: TRBV29-1
CDR3nt: TGCAGCGTACTGGACAGGGTTGTTTTGGGCTACACCTTC
CDR3aa: CSVLDRVVLGYTF

d_gene: TRBD1
abundance: -
j_gene: TRBJ1-5
v_gene: TRBV6-5
CDR3nt: TGTGCCAGCAGTTTCGACAGGGAAGGTCAGCCCCAGCATTTT
CDR3aa: CASSFDREGQPQHF

d_gene: TRBD1
abundance: -
j_gene: TRBJ2-7
v_gene: TRBV11-2
CDR3nt: TGTGCCAGCAGCAGAACACAGGGGGTTAGGTACGAGCAGTACTTC
CDR3aa: CASSRTQGVRYEQYF

d_gene: -
abundance: many
j_gene: TRBJ2-7
v_gene: TRBV19
CDR3nt: TGTGCCAGTAGTATTGCAAGGGGCTCCTACGAGCAGTACTTC
CDR3aa: CASSIARGSYEQYF

d_gene: TRBD1
abundance: -
j_gene: TRBJ2-7
v_gene: TRBV9
CDR3nt: TGTGCCAGCAGCTTGGGGACAGGGAGCTCCTACGAGCAGTACTTC
CDR3aa: CASSLGTGSSYEQYF

d_gene: -
abundance: -
j_gene: TRBJ1-1
v_gene: TRBV5-6
CDR3nt: TGTGCCAGCTCGCGGGGCGGTAACACTGAAGCTTTCTTT
CDR3aa: CASSRGGNTEAFF

d_gene: -
abundance: -
j_gene: TRBJ2-4
v_gene: TRBV2
CDR3nt: TGTGCCAGCAGTCCCCACAGGGAGCGAGCCAAAAACATTCAGTACTTC
CDR3aa: CASSPHRERAKNIQYF

d_gene: -
abundance: -
j_gene: TRBJ2-2
v_gene: TRBV2
CDR3nt: TGTGCCAGCAGTGATTTGAGGAGTACCGGGGAGCTGTTTTTT
CDR3aa: CASSDLRSTGELFF